This T cell receptor beta chain was observed in a study of blood T cells in healthy people across ages. Primed by a sample-barcoded 5' primer and a J-beta primer mix, a second PCR proceeded for roughly 7 to 12 cycles. Each of the samples gave a minimum of 3 million paired-end reads that contained CDR3. Each CDR3 protein is one row after TCRdb ran MiXCR on the 5' RACE reads. The top ten clones hold around 12% of a sample with over 950,000 distinct CDR3 sequences, roughly two fifths of them seen once. This clonotype appeared a few times. Antigen: not known. The CDR3 runs 17 residues. Per the germline V gene, CDR1 is MDHEN and CDR2 is SYDVKM. J gave up 2 bases and V 6 bases, and 11 bases lay outside the gene matches. Whole-study findings and limits: PBMCs were not sorted, which prevented a conclusive comparison of naive versus antigen-experienced cells.

Sequencing input: blood. The chain recombines TRBV28 with TRBJ1-5; 9 bases fit TRBD1. This sequence originates from a man aged 18 to 35 in good health. The CDR3 sequence is CASSFHGTGSRNQPQHF. For the CDR3, the DNA is TGTGCCAGCAGCTTCCACGGGACAGGGTCCCGCAATCAGCCCCAGCATTTT.